The sequence of this T cell receptor beta chain was determined in a study of response to subunit inactivated influenza vaccine. There are a few counts of this clonotype. Trimming stripped 3 bases from V and 1 base from J, with 9 bases between. The CDR3 loop spans 14 amino acids. TCRdb analysed the RT-PCR reads with MiXCR anew, one entry per CDR3 protein. This sample has some 540,000 distinct CDR3 sequences; under 30% occur once, and the top ten carry 2.5% to 3%. These data are also associated with another study on T cells expressing NK-cell markers. Per that study: The authors generated TCR beta cDNA through 5'RACE template switching with UMIs. Repertoires of TCR beta were obtained from T cells sorted as CD3+CD56+NKG2C+, CD3+CD56+NKG2C- and CD3+CD56-NKG2C+. Alpha-beta TCR T cells were the sole sorting target in several experiments, owing to an anti-gamma-delta TCR antibody. Once again these clonotypes came out on top in the CD3+CD56-NKG2C+ fraction of several donors.

Here the sequenced sample was CD4+ T cells sorted from PBMCs, taken about 11 days after vaccination. The chain is built from TRBV12-3 or TRBV12-4 and TRBJ1-2; D uncertain. This sequence originates from a man over 45 who received an inactivated influenza vaccine. The CDR3 reads CASSFGVLNYGYTF. As DNA, the CDR3 is TGTGCCAGCAGTTTTGGGGTTCTTAACTATGGCTACACCTTC.